This record concerns one TCR beta chain sequence. Compared with the rest of its sample, this clone is medium-sized (0.01 to 0.1%). Its target antigen remains unknown. The read finishes 3 residues shy of the CDR3 end, and the germline J gene is used to complete it. CDR1 MRHNA and CDR2 SNTAGT are derived from the germline V gene. The CDR3 goes from the cysteine to the phenylalanine over 15 residues. Shown are 36 bases from within the CDR3, in frame from base 1. V is reduced by 5 bases and J by 4 bases, leaving a spacing of 16 bases between them. Equivalent amounts of genomic DNA from CVID and control samples were used as sequencing input. For every sample, a 60 bp segment covering the rearranged TCRbeta CDR3 region was amplified and then sequenced. The immunoSEQ assay, a bias-corrected multiplex PCR combined with high-throughput sequencing, was used to amplify TCRbeta. The authors' pipeline ran thus. Every unique nucleotide sequence counted as a clone and was annotated with V, D and J genes, copy number and frequency. Sequences were labeled productive if in frame, and non-productive if out of frame or containing stop codons. As previously described, clonality was calculated on the basis of Shannon's entropy. The predicted amino acid sequences of productive clones were used to derive the mean CDR3 Kyte-Doolittle hydropathy. Hierarchical clustering of scaled V gene usage was performed with the R hclust function using Manhattan distance and complete linkage. To assess clone sharing by CDR3 amino acid sequence, 12 repertoires per group were resampled over 100 rounds. Repertoires were searched for fewer than 85 published EBV-specific and around 240 published CMV-specific TCRbeta sequences. Analysis left out a couple of CVID samples that produced under 10,000 sequences, so 35 to 50 CVID repertoires remained. The clones in this table, taken by TCRdb from immuneACCESS, are in-frame only. Not every clone is retained; where verified, under half of the shortfall comes from an unresolved V gene, and the cause of the rest is unknown. V, J and clone size derive from that table, while D and trimming were established from the DNA sequence. The table for this sample lists 55,000 or so clones, none of them counted only once. The ten top clones hold around 0.82% of the sample.

The sample is drawn from a study of T cell clonality in common variable immunodeficiency (dated by TCRdb to about 2015). Both CVID patients and healthy controls were predominantly of Caucasian heritage. From each donor, 5 to 8 ml of heparinized peripheral whole blood was collected. TCRbeta CDR3 repertoires were sequenced from genomic DNA of adults with common variable immune deficiency (CVID) and healthy adult controls. The control group comprised some 22 healthy adult volunteers, approximately 12 female and about 10 male, aged roughly 23 to 70 years with a mean age of approximately 31. Diluted blood was density-centrifuged over Hypaque 1077 or Ficoll-Paque to isolate peripheral blood mononuclear cells. Unsorted mononuclear cells served as the source of genomic DNA, which was extracted either by Qiagen column purification or by a centrifugation-based method. The paper as a whole reports these results and caveats: According to the authors, finding the cause of the higher clonality in CVID would require sequencing the repertoires of T cell subpopulations. Healthy controls shared more TCRbeta clones with each other than CVID subjects shared among themselves (p < 0.0001). Differences among patients in the CVID cohort limited the correlations between repertoire features and clinical complications. Despite equal DNA input, controls averaged about 79,000 unique sequences per sample versus about 32,000 in CVID samples. Reportedly, TCRbeta sequences from CVID had fewer deletions and N-nucleotide insertions, and highly modified clones with 13 or more V deletions were absent from CVID. Increased TCRbeta clonality was found in CVID subjects compared with healthy controls (t-test p = 0.018), with the increase being most characteristic of about a third of subjects.

Sequencing was carried out using peripheral blood mononuclear cells. The sequence is built from TRBV6-4 and TRBJ2-3; TRBD1 is a possible D gene, resting on 8 matching bases. The receptor was derived from a person aged 18 to 75 in good health. CDR3 DNA (partial): TGTGCCAGCAGTCCAACAGGGGGGGAGGCAGATACG. Its protein is CASSPTGGEADT. In full, the CDR3 is CASSPTGGEADTQYF.